The source of this TCR beta chain is a study of blood T cells in healthy people across ages. The CDR3 spans 14 residues. CDR1 SQVTM and CDR2 ANQGSEA come from the germline V gene. Per sample, a minimum of 6 million PBMCs were isolated. Details on this clonotype: The antigen is not known. This may stem from a read error, because a much larger clone lies one nucleotide away.

Using a J-beta primer mix together with a sample-barcoded 5' primer, a second PCR was run for roughly 7 to 12 cycles. TCRdb ran MiXCR on the 5' RACE reads and lists one entry per CDR3 protein. This table holds hundreds of thousands of distinct CDR3 sequences, around 30% found once. Study findings and constraints: For the donors, CMV status was unknown and possibly confounded expanded clonotype changes. Diversity of TCR beta per million T cells declined in a roughly linear way with age.

The origin of this receptor is an elderly woman in good health. Sequenced material: blood. The genes are TRBV29-1 and TRBJ2-2; D not resolved. The CDR3 loop is CSVRPRANAGELFF. The CDR3 DNA follows: TGCAGCGTTCGGCCGCGTGCGAACGCCGGGGAGCTGTTTTTT.